Listed below are T cell receptor beta chains from one sample, sequenced in a study of blood T cell repertoires in COVID-19. Some clones are missing from TCRdb's copy, which holds only in-frame ones; the method was immunoSEQ multiplex PCR. The repertoire holds tens of thousands of clones, with roughly 88% as singletons. Material for sequencing was peripheral blood. The receptors originated from a woman in her seventies with acute or convalescent COVID-19. CDR3s include the opening cysteine and the closing phenylalanine or tryptophan. D genes are given only for firm matches. A row's size may be missing; if present it is once, few, many or a size class.

v_gene	j_gene	abundance	d_gene	CDR3nt	CDR3aa
TRBV15	TRBJ2-5	.	TRBD2	TGTGCCACCAGCATCCGCGGGGGAGCGGAGACCCAGTACTTC	CATSIRGGAETQYF
TRBV14	TRBJ2-7	.	TRBD1	TGTGCCAGCAGCTTCAGGACAGGGGTCCTCTACGAGCAGTACTTC	CASSFRTGVLYEQYF
TRBV6-1	TRBJ1-2	.	TRBD1	TGTGCCAGCAGTGGGTGGGACAGGGGGTCGGTCTATGGCTACACCTTC	CASSGWDRGSVYGYTF
TRBV27	TRBJ1-5	.	TRBD1	TGTGCCAGCAGCCTGACAGGGACAGGGTTTAGCAATCAGCCCCAGCATTTT	CASSLTGTGFSNQPQHF
TRBV4-1	TRBJ2-3	once	TRBD1	TGCGCCAGCAGCCGCGGACAGGCCACAGATACGCAGTATTTT	CASSRGQATDTQYF
TRBV6-5	TRBJ2-5	.	TRBD1	TGTGCCAGCAGTCTGGCGGGGACAGGGGCAGAGACCCAGTACTTC	CASSLAGTGAETQYF
TRBV7-2	TRBJ2-1	.	.	TGTGCCAGCAGCTCCCTACCTGGCTACAATGAGCAGTTCTTC	CASSSLPGYNEQFF
TRBV6-4	TRBJ1-6	.	.	TGTGCCAGCAGTGCCCCCCCTTTGGTACAGGTTAATTCACCCCTCCACTTT	CASSAPPLVQVNSPLHF
TRBV19	TRBJ1-5	.	.	TGTGCCAGTGCGGGGCAGGGTATACAGCCCCAGCATTTT	CASAGQGIQPQHF
TRBV6-2/TRBV6-3	TRBJ1-5	.	TRBD1	TGTGCCAGCAGCTATAGTGGGACAGGGGGTTTCGATGGCAATCAGCCCCAGCATTTT	CASSYSGTGGFDGNQPQHF
TRBV15	TRBJ1-4	.	.	TGTGCCACCAGCAGAGCGGCGAGGGGGGAAAAACTGTTTTTT	CATSRAARGEKLFF
TRBV6-2/TRBV6-3	TRBJ2-7	once	TRBD1	TGTGCCAGCAGTCCCATCCGGGACAGTCTCTACGAGCAGTACTTC	CASSPIRDSLYEQYF
TRBV19	TRBJ1-1	.	.	TGTGCCAGTAGTATAGCCGGAGTCGCTTCGAACACTGAAGCTTTCTTT	CASSIAGVASNTEAFF
TRBV5-1	TRBJ1-3	.	.	TGCGCCAGCAGCTTGGGAGGGATCGAGCCTGGAAACACCATATATTTT	CASSLGGIEPGNTIYF
TRBV7-9	TRBJ2-3	.	TRBD2	TGTGCCAGCAGCTTGGGGGAGGGCCGGTTCACAGATACGCAGTATTTT	CASSLGEGRFTDTQYF
TRBV10-3	TRBJ2-1	.	TRBD2	TGTGCCATCAGTGAGACTATCCTAACGGGGGGCTCCTACAATGAGCAGTTCTTC	CAISETILTGGSYNEQFF
TRBV19	TRBJ2-1	.	TRBD2	TGTGCCAGTAAGGCTAGCGGGAGTAAATCCTACAATGAGCAGTTCTTC	CASKASGSKSYNEQFF
TRBV19	TRBJ1-5	few	.	TGTGCCAGTAGTGCTCTGGCTAGCAATCAGCCCCAGCATTTT	CASSALASNQPQHF
TRBV30	TRBJ2-7	.	TRBD2	TGTGCCTGGAGTTTAACTAGCGGGAGTTACGAGCAGTACTTC	CAWSLTSGSYEQYF
TRBV5-4	TRBJ1-2	once	.	TGTGCCAGCAGCTTTGACAGGAGGTCGGAGGGCTACACCTTC	CASSFDRRSEGYTF
TRBV24-1	TRBJ1-2	.	TRBD1	TGTGCCACCAGTGACTTGGACAGGGCCGGCTACACCTTC	CATSDLDRAGYTF
TRBV7-3	TRBJ1-1	.	.	TGTGCCAGCAGCTTCTCAGGGGTTTACACTGAAGCTTTCTTT	CASSFSGVYTEAFF
TRBV18	TRBJ1-1	.	.	TGTGCCAGCTTCCTAAGAACAGAGAACACTGAAGCTTTCTTT	CASFLRTENTEAFF
TRBV6-5	TRBJ1-1	.	.	TGTGCCAGCAGACAGGGTAAGAACACTGAAGCTTTCTTT	CASRQGKNTEAFF
TRBV7-8	TRBJ1-2	.	.	TGTGCCAGCAGCTTAGCGAACAGGGAGGGCTACACCTTC	CASSLANREGYTF
TRBV6-6	TRBJ1-5	.	TRBD1	TGTGCCAGCAGTTTAACAGGGGGCAATCAGCCCCAGCATTTT	CASSLTGGNQPQHF
TRBV28	TRBJ1-2	.	.	TGTGCCAGCAGTTTAAGCGGCGGAATCTATGGCTACACCTTC	CASSLSGGIYGYTF
TRBV9	TRBJ1-1	.	TRBD1	TGTGCCAGCAGCGGGACAGGGGGCACTGAAGCTTTCTTT	CASSGTGGTEAFF
TRBV29-1	TRBJ1-2	.	TRBD1	TGCAGCGTTGGAAGACAGGGGTATGGCTACACCTTC	CSVGRQGYGYTF
TRBV18	TRBJ1-6	.	TRBD1	TGTGCCAGCTCACTCAACCAGGGGACAGGGGCGAATTCACCCCTCCACTTT	CASSLNQGTGANSPLHF
TRBV3-1/TRBV3-2	TRBJ1-1	.	.	TGTGCCAGCAGCCAAGACGCTTGGGCCACTGAAGCTTTCTTT	CASSQDAWATEAFF
TRBV12-3/TRBV12-4	TRBJ2-7	.	TRBD2	TGTGCCACCAGTAGCGGGAGCTCCTACGAGCAGTACTTC	CATSSGSSYEQYF
TRBV19	TRBJ1-3	.	.	TGTGCCAGCTCAGGGTCTTTCTCTGGAAACACCATATATTTT	CASSGSFSGNTIYF
TRBV5-4	TRBJ2-1	.	.	TGTGCCAGCAGCTTGACTGGACAGCCGTATGAGCAGTTCTTC	CASSLTGQPYEQFF
TRBV18	TRBJ1-1	few	TRBD1	TGTGCCAGCTCGATACAGGGGGCAGACACTGAAGCTTTCTTT	CASSIQGADTEAFF
TRBV7-9	TRBJ1-1	.	.	TGTGCCAGCAGCTCCTATTATAGTGAAGCTTTCTTT	CASSSYYSEAFF
TRBV27	TRBJ2-1	.	TRBD2	TGTGCCAGCAGTTTACGGGGGGTCTACAATGAGCAGTTCTTC	CASSLRGVYNEQFF
TRBV18	TRBJ1-3	.	.	TGTGCCAGCTCACCCGCAGACATTGGAAACACCATATATTTT	CASSPADIGNTIYF
TRBV7-6	TRBJ1-6	.	TRBD1	TGTGCCAGCAGCGCAACCGGACAGGGGTCAGGCTCACCCCTCCACTTT	CASSATGQGSGSPLHF
TRBV11-3	TRBJ2-3	.	.	TGTGCCAGCAGCTTAGGACAGCCGACCACAGATACGCAGTATTTT	CASSLGQPTTDTQYF
TRBV7-2	TRBJ2-5	.	.	TGTGCCAGCAGCTTAGCGAGGACAGCGTTTGGTGGGGAGACCCAGTACTTC	CASSLARTAFGGETQYF
TRBV4-2	TRBJ1-1	.	TRBD1	TGTGCCAGCAGCTCACTGGACAGGCAGAACACTGAAGCTTTCTTT	CASSSLDRQNTEAFF
TRBV29-1	TRBJ2-7	.	.	TGCAGCGTTGAAGGGCTCCCCAACGAGCAGTACTTC	CSVEGLPNEQYF
TRBV7-2	TRBJ1-5	.	.	TGTGCCAGCAGCCCAGAGGGGGGGGCCCATCAGCCCCAGCATTTT	CASSPEGGAHQPQHF
TRBV19	TRBJ2-1	.	.	TGTGCCAGTAGTCCGACCCTTCGTGGGCACAATGAGCAGTTCTTC	CASSPTLRGHNEQFF
TRBV7-9	TRBJ1-2	.	TRBD1	TGTGCCAGCACCCTACTCTCTATCGGACAGGGGAACGGCTACACCTTC	CASTLLSIGQGNGYTF
TRBV5-6	TRBJ1-2	.	.	TGTGCCAGCAGCTTGCCGGGGGGCACGGGCGGCTACACCTTC	CASSLPGGTGGYTF
TRBV9	TRBJ2-1	.	.	TGTGCCAGCAGCGTAGGGGCGGGACCCTCCTACAATGAGCAGTTCTTC	CASSVGAGPSYNEQFF
TRBV6-6	TRBJ1-2	.	TRBD1	TGTGCCAGCAGGTCCCGACAGGGGGATTCAGGCTACACCTTC	CASRSRQGDSGYTF
TRBV24-1	TRBJ2-1	.	TRBD2	TGTGCCACCAGTGAGCCTATTGTGACTAGCGGGGGCAACAATGAGCAGTTCTTC	CATSEPIVTSGGNNEQFF
TRBV3-1/TRBV3-2	TRBJ2-1	.	TRBD2	TGTGCCAGCAGCCAAGCACTAGCGAGACACAATGAGCAGTTCTTC	CASSQALARHNEQFF
TRBV18	TRBJ1-2	.	.	TGTGCCAGCTCACCACGGCCAGGGGAGGGATATGGCTACACCTTC	CASSPRPGEGYGYTF
TRBV2	TRBJ1-2	.	.	TGTGCCAGCAATTTGGGGACACCGAACGGCTACACCTTC	CASNLGTPNGYTF
TRBV28	TRBJ1-2	.	.	TGTGCCAGCAGTTTCTTTGGCAGGGCCTACTATGGCTACACCTTC	CASSFFGRAYYGYTF
TRBV6-5	TRBJ1-2	.	TRBD1	TGTGCCAGCAGTCGGACAGGGACGGCGGCCTATGGCTACACCTTC	CASSRTGTAAYGYTF
TRBV27	TRBJ2-3	.	.	TGTGCCAGCAGTTTGCAGAGAGGACTACGTCGGGACACAGATACGCAGTATTTT	CASSLQRGLRRDTDTQYF